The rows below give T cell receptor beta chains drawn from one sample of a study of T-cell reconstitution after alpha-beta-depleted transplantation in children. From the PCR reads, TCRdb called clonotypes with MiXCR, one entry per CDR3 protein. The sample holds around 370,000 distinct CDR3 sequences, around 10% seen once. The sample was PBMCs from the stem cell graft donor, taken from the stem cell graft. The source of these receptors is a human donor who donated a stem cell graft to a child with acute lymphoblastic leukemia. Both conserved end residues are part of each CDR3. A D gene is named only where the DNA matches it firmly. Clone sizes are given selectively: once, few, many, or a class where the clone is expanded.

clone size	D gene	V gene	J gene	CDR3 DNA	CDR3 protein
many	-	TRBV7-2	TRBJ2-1	TGTGCCAGCAGTCCTACTGGGAAGAACAATGAGCAGTTCTTC	CASSPTGKNNEQFF
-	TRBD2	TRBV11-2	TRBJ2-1	TGTGCCAGCAGCTTAGACAGGACTAGCGGGGTAGAGCAGTTCTTC	CASSLDRTSGVEQFF
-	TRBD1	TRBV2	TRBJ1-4	TGTGCCAGCGAGGGGGACAGAACTGGTAATGAAAAACTGTTTTTT	CASEGDRTGNEKLFF
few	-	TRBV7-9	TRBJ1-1	TGTGCCAGCAGCCCCCCGGGACGGATGAACACTGAAGCTTTCTTT	CASSPPGRMNTEAFF
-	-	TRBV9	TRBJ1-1	TGTGCCAGCAGCTCCGTCGGGGGCGGGAACACTGAAGCTTTCTTT	CASSSVGGGNTEAFF
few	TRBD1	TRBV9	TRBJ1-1	TGTGCCAGCAGCGTCGGCGAGGGGGCGATCACTGAAGCTTTCTTT	CASSVGEGAITEAFF
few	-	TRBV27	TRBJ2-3	TGTGCCAGCAGTTTCACCACCGCGGCAGATACGCAGTATTTT	CASSFTTAADTQYF
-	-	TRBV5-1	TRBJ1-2	TGCGCCAGCAGTGAGGATAACTATGGCTACACCTTC	CASSEDNYGYTF
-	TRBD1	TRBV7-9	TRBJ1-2	TGTGCCAGCAGCCGGGGGACAGGGGGCAGTAGCTATGGCTACACCTTC	CASSRGTGGSSYGYTF
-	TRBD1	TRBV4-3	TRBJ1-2	TGCGCCAGCAGCCAAGACTCGACAGGGTATGGCTACACCTTC	CASSQDSTGYGYTF
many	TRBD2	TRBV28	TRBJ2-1	TGTGCCAGCAGTACGGGGGGTCAGCGCAATGAGCAGTTCTTC	CASSTGGQRNEQFF
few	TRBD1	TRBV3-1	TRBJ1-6	TGTGCCAGCACAGTTGGACAGGCCAATTCACCCCTCCACTTT	CASTVGQANSPLHF
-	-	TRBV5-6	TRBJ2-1	TGTGCCAGCACCGGCAACAGGGACAATGAGCAGTTCTTC	CASTGNRDNEQFF
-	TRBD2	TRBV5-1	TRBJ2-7	TGCGCCAGCAGCTTGACTAGCGGGAGGACCTACGAGCAGTACTTC	CASSLTSGRTYEQYF
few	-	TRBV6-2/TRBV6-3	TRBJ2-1	TGTGCCAGCAGTTACTCGAGGGCGAGCTCCTACAATGAGCAGTTCTTC	CASSYSRASSYNEQFF
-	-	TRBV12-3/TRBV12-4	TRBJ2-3	TGTGCCAGCAGCCCCGACTACGGGGGCGCAGATACGCAGTATTTT	CASSPDYGGADTQYF
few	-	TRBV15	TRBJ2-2	TGTGCCACCCGGGACGACACCGGGGAGCTGTTTTTT	CATRDDTGELFF
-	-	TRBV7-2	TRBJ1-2	TGTGCCAGCGGGCAGGGCGGGCGTGGCTACACCTTC	CASGQGGRGYTF
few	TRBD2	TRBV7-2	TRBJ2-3	TGTGCCAGCAGCTCACCTAGCGGGAGTTGGTCAGATACGCAGTATTTT	CASSSPSGSWSDTQYF
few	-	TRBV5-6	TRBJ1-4	TGTGCCAGCAGCTATCAGGGTACGGCTAATGAAAAACTGTTTTTT	CASSYQGTANEKLFF
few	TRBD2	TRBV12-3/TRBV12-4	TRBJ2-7	TGTGCCAGCAGTTCCTATTCGCGGGGGTACGAGCAGTACTTC	CASSSYSRGYEQYF
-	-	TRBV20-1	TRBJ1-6	TGCAGTGCTAGGGGAGACGGGAGGTCACCCCTCCACTTT	CSARGDGRSPLHF
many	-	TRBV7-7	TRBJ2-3	TGTGCTAGCAGCTTACTGGTCTTCAGCACAGATACGCAGTATTTT	CASSLLVFSTDTQYF
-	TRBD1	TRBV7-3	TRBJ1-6	TGTGCCAGCAGCTTAACTGGGACAGGGGGCCTCAGGTGGCCCCTCCACTTT	CASSLTGTGGLRWPLHF
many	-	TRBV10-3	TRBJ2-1	TGTGCCACCGGAGAAGGAGCGCGCTACAATGAGCAGTTCTTC	CATGEGARYNEQFF
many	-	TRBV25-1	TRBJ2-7	TGTGCCAGCAGCGCAGCCTGGGCCCTCGAGCAGTACTTC	CASSAAWALEQYF
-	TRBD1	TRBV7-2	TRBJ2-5	TGTGCCAGCAGCTTAGCGGGACAGAGGGGAGAGACCCAGTACTTC	CASSLAGQRGETQYF
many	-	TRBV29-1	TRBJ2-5	TGCAGCGTTGGTCCGAGCTACCTTCAAGAGACCCAGTACTTC	CSVGPSYLQETQYF
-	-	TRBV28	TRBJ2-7	TGTGCCAGCAGCTTTGGGTGGGGCAGGGCCTACTCCTACGAGCAGTACTTC	CASSFGWGRAYSYEQYF
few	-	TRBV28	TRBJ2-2	TGTGCCAGCAGTTTAGAAGGTTTGGCAAACACCGGGGAGCTGTTTTTT	CASSLEGLANTGELFF
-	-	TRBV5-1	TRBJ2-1	TGCGCCAGCAGCTTCCCCGAGGGGGGGGTATACAATGAGCAGTTCTTC	CASSFPEGGVYNEQFF
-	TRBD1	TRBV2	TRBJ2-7	TGTGCCAGCAGTGATGTACAGGGGGCCTACGAGCAGTACTTC	CASSDVQGAYEQYF
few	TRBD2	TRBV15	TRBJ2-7	TGTGCCACCAGCAGAGAGCGAGCGGGAGGAATCTACGAGCAGTACTTC	CATSRERAGGIYEQYF
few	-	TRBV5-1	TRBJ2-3	TGCGCCAGCAGCCCACGACTAAGAGTAGATACGCAGTATTTT	CASSPRLRVDTQYF
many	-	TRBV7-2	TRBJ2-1	TGTGCCAGCAGCACTCTTTCGGTGGGGGGAATGGGGCAGTTCTTC	CASSTLSVGGMGQFF
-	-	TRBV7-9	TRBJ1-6	TGTGCCAGCAGCTTTATCGAGCAGGCGGCCTATAATTCACCCCTCCACTTT	CASSFIEQAAYNSPLHF
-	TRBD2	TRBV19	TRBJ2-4	TGTGCCAGTAGTTGGACTAGCGGAGCCAAAAACATTCAGTACTTC	CASSWTSGAKNIQYF
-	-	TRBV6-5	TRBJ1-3	TGTGCCAGCAGTTACCGATGGTCCTCTGGACACACCATATATTTT	CASSYRWSSGHTIYF
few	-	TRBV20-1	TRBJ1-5	TGCAGTGCTACCGCCGGGACGGACTCCAATCAGCCCCAGCATTTT	CSATAGTDSNQPQHF
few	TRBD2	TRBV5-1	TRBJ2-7	TGCGCCAGCAGAGACAACGGGGGGAGCTCCTACGAGCAGTACTTC	CASRDNGGSSYEQYF
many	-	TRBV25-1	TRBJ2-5	TGTGCCAGCAGTGATGAGGGGACCCAGTACTTC	CASSDEGTQYF
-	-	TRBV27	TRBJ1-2	TGTGCCAGCAGTTTCTCTGGGGGCGGGGCTGGGGGCTACACCTTC	CASSFSGGGAGGYTF
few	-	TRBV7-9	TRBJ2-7	TGTGCCAGCAGCTTCCCAGGAACAGAGGCTTCCTACGAGCAGTACTTC	CASSFPGTEASYEQYF
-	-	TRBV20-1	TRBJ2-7	TGCAGTGCGGGAAAGGCGCAGGCCCCCTCCTACGAGCAGTACTTC	CSAGKAQAPSYEQYF
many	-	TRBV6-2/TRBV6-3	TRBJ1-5	TGTGCCAGCAGTTACCTGGACAACTATCAGCCCCAGCATTTT	CASSYLDNYQPQHF
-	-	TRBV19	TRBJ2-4	TGTGCCAGTAGACCTCCAGGGGTTAGCAAAAACATTCAGTACTTC	CASRPPGVSKNIQYF
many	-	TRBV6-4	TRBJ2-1	TGTGCCAGCAGTGACTCGGGCGGCAATGAGCAGTTCTTC	CASSDSGGNEQFF
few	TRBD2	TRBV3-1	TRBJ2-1	TGTGCCAGCAGAGTGAGGAGACTAGCGGTATTAGAGGTAGTCGATGAGCAGTTCTTC	CASRVRRLAVLEVVDEQFF
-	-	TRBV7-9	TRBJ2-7	TGTGCCAGCAGCTTAAAGGGCAGGAGCTACGAGCAGTACTTC	CASSLKGRSYEQYF
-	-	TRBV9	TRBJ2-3	TGTGCCAGCAGCGCCCCAAGTTTAGCAGATACGCAGTATTTT	CASSAPSLADTQYF
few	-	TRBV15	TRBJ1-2	TGTGCCACCAGCAGAGATAACGCGGGGTCGCGCCTGAGGACCTTC	CATSRDNAGSRLRTF
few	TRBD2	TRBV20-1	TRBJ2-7	TGCAGTGCTAGGGAGCGGGAGGCCTCCTACGAGCAGTACTTC	CSAREREASYEQYF